A selection of T cell receptor beta chains follows, all from one sample in a study of Ad26.COV2.S vaccination and SARS-CoV-2 variants. The protocol was immunoSEQ multiplex PCR, while the TCRdb copy is restricted to in-frame clones and leaves out a portion. Of roughly 510,000 clones listed, about 83% are singletons. The sample was peripheral blood, taken in a trial of Ad26.COV2.S vaccine versus placebo. The receptors shown here come from a person aged 18 to 59 who received the Ad26.COV2.S COVID-19 vaccine or a placebo. The CDR3 runs from the conserved cysteine through the conserved F or W. The order of the fields is J gene, V gene, clone size, D gene, CDR3 length, CDR3 protein, CDR3 DNA. D genes are given only for firm matches. Size tells how often a clone was seen (once, few, many) or the class of an expanded clone, and some rows leave it out.

J: TRBJ2-7
V: TRBV6-1
size: -
D: -
length: 15
CDR3: CASSEQSAIIDEQYF
DNA: TGTGCCAGCAGTGAGCAGTCTGCGATCATCGACGAGCAGTACTTC

J: TRBJ2-7
V: TRBV12-3/TRBV12-4
size: -
D: TRBD1
length: 13
CDR3: CASSADREHEQYF
DNA: TGTGCCAGCAGTGCCGACAGGGAACACGAGCAGTACTTC

J: TRBJ2-5
V: TRBV5-1
size: -
D: -
length: 12
CDR3: CASSLFRETQYF
DNA: TGCGCCAGCAGCTTGTTCCGAGAGACCCAGTACTTC

J: TRBJ2-3
V: TRBV7-9
size: -
D: TRBD1
length: 15
CDR3: CASSFGQESTDTQYF
DNA: TGTGCCAGCAGCTTCGGACAGGAAAGCACAGATACGCAGTATTTT

J: TRBJ2-7
V: TRBV19
size: -
D: TRBD1
length: 14
CDR3: CASSMTGGPYEQYF
DNA: TGTGCCAGTAGTATGACAGGGGGACCCTACGAGCAGTACTTC

J: TRBJ2-2
V: TRBV10-3
size: -
D: TRBD2
length: 17
CDR3: CAISLKLAGEVNGELFF
DNA: TGTGCCATCAGCCTTAAACTAGCGGGAGAAGTGAACGGGGAGCTGTTTTTT

J: TRBJ1-6
V: TRBV9
size: many
D: -
length: 17
CDR3: CASDPRGAGTNAGPLHF
DNA: TGTGCCAGCGACCCTAGGGGGGCAGGGACTAACGCCGGACCCCTCCACTTT

J: TRBJ2-3
V: TRBV3-1/TRBV3-2
size: -
D: -
length: 14
CDR3: CASSQPQGFDTQYF
DNA: TGTGCCAGCAGCCAACCACAGGGTTTCGATACGCAGTATTTT

J: TRBJ2-2
V: TRBV28
size: -
D: -
length: 16
CDR3: CASRRPGPRNTGELFF
DNA: TGTGCCAGCAGGCGGCCGGGACCCAGGAACACCGGGGAGCTGTTTTTT

J: TRBJ2-2
V: TRBV5-4
size: -
D: -
length: 15
CDR3: CASSLVGANTGELFF
DNA: TGTGCCAGCAGCTTGGTGGGGGCGAACACCGGGGAGCTGTTTTTT

J: TRBJ2-7
V: TRBV27
size: -
D: -
length: 14
CDR3: CASSPGLAIYEQYF
DNA: TGTGCCAGCAGTCCAGGGTTGGCAATCTACGAGCAGTACTTC

J: TRBJ2-1
V: TRBV9
size: -
D: TRBD2
length: 15
CDR3: CASSVVAGGQNEQFF
DNA: TGTGCCAGCAGCGTAGTAGCGGGAGGCCAGAATGAGCAGTTCTTC

J: TRBJ2-1
V: TRBV28
size: -
D: TRBD1
length: 15
CDR3: CASSFTGTGPDEQFF
DNA: TGTGCCAGCAGTTTCACCGGGACAGGGCCCGATGAGCAGTTCTTC

J: TRBJ2-3
V: TRBV28
size: -
D: TRBD2
length: 18
CDR3: CASSFGLAGGRGTDTQYF
DNA: TGTGCCAGCAGTTTCGGTCTAGCGGGAGGGCGGGGCACAGATACGCAGTATTTT

J: TRBJ1-1
V: TRBV28
size: -
D: -
length: 16
CDR3: CASSSRTGRQHTEAFF
DNA: TGTGCCAGCAGTTCGAGAACCGGGAGACAGCACACTGAAGCTTTCTTT

J: TRBJ2-1
V: TRBV4-2
size: -
D: -
length: 11
CDR3: CASSTSSEQFF
DNA: TGTGCCAGCAGCACTAGTTCAGAGCAGTTCTTC

J: TRBJ2-7
V: TRBV3-1/TRBV3-2
size: -
D: TRBD2
length: 22
CDR3: CASSHFGTSGSSPPWGGYEQYF
DNA: TGTGCCAGCAGCCACTTCGGGACTAGCGGGAGTTCCCCGCCCTGGGGGGGGTACGAGCAGTACTTC

J: TRBJ1-3
V: TRBV9
size: -
D: -
length: 15
CDR3: CASSVGLDGENTIYF
DNA: TGTGCCAGCAGCGTAGGGCTGGATGGTGAGAACACCATATATTTT

J: TRBJ2-3
V: TRBV29-1
size: -
D: -
length: 13
CDR3: CSVRGLRTDTQYF
DNA: TGCAGCGTTCGCGGACTCCGCACAGATACGCAGTATTTT